This T cell receptor beta chain was captured in a study of regulatory T cells in long-lasting Graves disease (dated by TCRdb to about 2021). Concerning the study at large: Newly diagnosed Graves' disease patients had taken antithyroid drugs for less than 3 months. This study used TCR sequencing and RNA sequencing of peripheral blood to compare persistent Graves' disease patients against newly diagnosed Graves' disease patients. The study took place in China and was registered as a clinical trial. A total of about 35 samples underwent TCR sequencing, from some 13 patients with persistent Graves' disease and 20 patients with newly diagnosed Graves' disease.

Study-wide findings and limitations: As a limitation, the authors acknowledged that the small sample size may reduce accuracy. A larger number of public clonotypes was shared among persistent patients (under 3,000) than among newly diagnosed patients (about 990). Compared with newly diagnosed patients, persistent Graves' disease patients had lower TCR Shannon entropy and fewer highly expanded clones, which suggests clonal expansion. Sequencing and analysis were limited to the TCR beta chain. Persistent disease showed preferential use of TRBV28, TRBJ1-2 and TRBJ2-5, whereas newly diagnosed disease favored TRBV20-1 and TRBJ2-1. Because the primary lesion, thyroid tissue, could not be accessed, the study looked at peripheral blood alone.

According to the study, the label for this sample's time point signals: newly diagnosed GD, antithyroid drugs for less than 3 months. RNA was extracted from PBMCs in TRIzol for both TCR sequencing and RNA sequencing. The diagnosis of Graves' disease followed American Thyroid Association guidelines. The patients came from an endocrinology department in Xi'an, China. Each patient gave approximately 8.8 milliliters of peripheral blood, collected in an EDTA anticoagulant tube. Ficoll Paque Plus density gradient separation was used to isolate PBMCs, and no further T cell sorting was done. RNA quality was checked with an Agilent 2100 Bioanalyzer and agarose gel, and concentration with a NanoDrop 2000. The library was obtained by multiplex PCR. Sequencer: Illumina HiSeq 4000. TCR beta libraries were built with iRepertoire HTBI primers and Arm-PCR amplification of CDR3 regions. Gel purification was performed on PCR products prior to sequencing. The authors' pipeline ran thus. Gene usage analysis of CDR3 amino acid clonotypes used the roughly 60 TRBV and 11 to 15 TRBJ segments found across samples. Filtered high-quality paired reads were merged into contigs using COPE and FqMerger. BLAST was used to align contigs to the IMGT TRBV, TRBD and TRBJ reference genes, and CDR3 was defined following IMGT. Any clonotype with a frequency above 0.1% was counted as a highly expanded clone. Shannon entropy served as the measure of repertoire diversity, while the Gini coefficient captured V-J evenness. Clonotypes shared by more than one individual were considered public. TCRdb applied fastp at Q25 and MiXCR to the public reads, then kept only in-frame beta chains. Under each unique CDR3 protein, matching rows form one entry showing the most common genes and DNA. In this record, the V and J calls reflect TCRdb's handling and not the investigators' own analysis. Across this sample there are some 250,000 distinct CDR3 sequences, with 20% seen only once. The ten biggest clones cover about 15% of the sample.

Here V drops 4 bases and J drops 7 bases, and the junction holds 9 bases not matched to any gene. The germline V gene gives CDR1 as SGHVS and CDR2 as FQNEAQ. There are 14 amino acids in the CDR3, from cysteine to phenylalanine inclusive. CDR3 DNA is the only sequence kept; it has 42 bases, read in frame from the first base. Comments on this clonotype: Its antigen is unknown. This likely reflects a read error, since a far larger clone is one base away.

The TCR originated in a female donor with Graves disease. Sequencing was performed on peripheral blood mononuclear cells (PBMCs), taken at new diagnosis, from a patient treated with antithyroid drugs. The chain is made from TRBV7-8 and TRBJ2-7; 8 bases in the middle match TRBD2. In nucleotides, the sequence is TGTGCCAGCAGCTATCGGGAGGGGGACAATGAGCAGTACTTC. Its coded protein is CASSYREGDNEQYF.